These T cell receptor beta chains were read from a single sample in a study of T cell responses to AZD1222 COVID-19 vaccine. Libraries were prepared by immunoSEQ multiplex PCR; TCRdb keeps only in-frame clonotypes and omits some of them. The data hold 140,000 or so clones, with around 92% observed a single time. The specimen was peripheral blood, collected on day 0 of AZD1222 vaccination. All receptors derive from an adult in good health. Both conserved end residues are part of each CDR3. The order of the fields is J gene, CDR3 length, D gene, clone size, V gene, CDR3 DNA, CDR3 protein. The D gene is left open where the match is weak. For some rows the clone size is stated as once, few or many, or as a class when expanded; others skip it.

J gene: TRBJ1-2; CDR3 length: 15; D gene: TRBD1; clone size: .; V gene: TRBV14; CDR3 DNA: TGTGCCAGCAGCCAGTCGGACAGGGGGCCACGGGGCTACACCTTC; CDR3 protein: CASSQSDRGPRGYTF
J gene: TRBJ1-2; CDR3 length: 15; D gene: TRBD1; clone size: .; V gene: TRBV19; CDR3 DNA: TGTGCCAGTAGTACCCGACAGGGAAGGATCTATGGCTACACCTTC; CDR3 protein: CASSTRQGRIYGYTF
J gene: TRBJ2-3; CDR3 length: 14; D gene: .; clone size: .; V gene: TRBV29-1; CDR3 DNA: TGCAGCGTTGTTGGGGTTAAGAATACAGATACGCAGTATTTT; CDR3 protein: CSVVGVKNTDTQYF
J gene: TRBJ1-2; CDR3 length: 14; D gene: .; clone size: .; V gene: TRBV30; CDR3 DNA: TGTGCCTGGAGTTTGGCAGCAATTAAGGGCGGCTACACCTTC; CDR3 protein: CAWSLAAIKGGYTF
J gene: TRBJ1-5; CDR3 length: 13; D gene: TRBD1; clone size: once; V gene: TRBV7-2; CDR3 DNA: TGTGCCAGCACCGACAGGGGCAATCAGCCCCAGCATTTT; CDR3 protein: CASTDRGNQPQHF
J gene: TRBJ1-2; CDR3 length: 14; D gene: .; clone size: .; V gene: TRBV27; CDR3 DNA: TGTGCCAGCAGGTCCAGCCCGCCGAACTATGGCTACACCTTC; CDR3 protein: CASRSSPPNYGYTF
J gene: TRBJ1-4; CDR3 length: 14; D gene: TRBD1; clone size: .; V gene: TRBV7-9; CDR3 DNA: TGTGCCAGCAGCCTGGGACAGACGAATGAAAAACTGTTTTTT; CDR3 protein: CASSLGQTNEKLFF
J gene: TRBJ2-4; CDR3 length: 15; D gene: .; clone size: .; V gene: TRBV15; CDR3 DNA: TGTGCCACCAGCAGAGAGGGGTCTTCTAAAAACATTCAGTACTTC; CDR3 protein: CATSREGSSKNIQYF
J gene: TRBJ2-7; CDR3 length: 17; D gene: TRBD1; clone size: .; V gene: TRBV4-1; CDR3 DNA: TGCGCCAGCAGCCAAGCGACGGGACAGGGTTTCACCTACGAGCAGTACTTC; CDR3 protein: CASSQATGQGFTYEQYF
J gene: TRBJ2-7; CDR3 length: 12; D gene: .; clone size: .; V gene: TRBV10-2; CDR3 DNA: TGCGCCAGCAGTACTGACTCCTACGAGCAGTACTTC; CDR3 protein: CASSTDSYEQYF
J gene: TRBJ1-2; CDR3 length: 15; D gene: TRBD1; clone size: .; V gene: TRBV5-1; CDR3 DNA: TGCGCCAGCAGCCCCAGGACAGGGGGCGACTATGGCTACACCTTC; CDR3 protein: CASSPRTGGDYGYTF
J gene: TRBJ1-1; CDR3 length: 21; D gene: TRBD1; clone size: .; V gene: TRBV6-2/TRBV6-3; CDR3 DNA: TGTGCCAGCAGCAGTAAGGCAGGGGGCAGGTACGGCGGGTATCGAAACACTGAAGCTTTCTTT; CDR3 protein: CASSSKAGGRYGGYRNTEAFF
J gene: TRBJ1-5; CDR3 length: 14; D gene: .; clone size: .; V gene: TRBV27; CDR3 DNA: TGTGCCAGCAGTTTATGGTACAGCAATCAGCCCCAGCATTTT; CDR3 protein: CASSLWYSNQPQHF
J gene: TRBJ2-7; CDR3 length: 13; D gene: .; clone size: once; V gene: TRBV4-3; CDR3 DNA: TGCGCCAGCAGCCAAGATCTAGTCTACGAGCAGTACTTC; CDR3 protein: CASSQDLVYEQYF
J gene: TRBJ1-1; CDR3 length: 15; D gene: TRBD1; clone size: .; V gene: TRBV4-2; CDR3 DNA: TGTGCCAGCAGCCTTTCGGACAGGGAAAACACTGAAGCTTTCTTT; CDR3 protein: CASSLSDRENTEAFF
J gene: TRBJ2-1; CDR3 length: 15; D gene: TRBD1; clone size: .; V gene: TRBV24-1; CDR3 DNA: TGTGCCACCAGTGATCCACACCAACCGGGACAGGAGCAGTTCTTC; CDR3 protein: CATSDPHQPGQEQFF
J gene: TRBJ1-5; CDR3 length: 15; D gene: .; clone size: .; V gene: TRBV7-2; CDR3 DNA: TGTGCCAGCAGCTTTTTCCTCGGTTGGAATCAGCCCCAGCATTTT; CDR3 protein: CASSFFLGWNQPQHF
J gene: TRBJ1-4; CDR3 length: 19; D gene: TRBD1; clone size: .; V gene: TRBV7-8; CDR3 DNA: TGTGCCAGCAGCTTAGCTGAGGACAGGAAATCGATCTGGCCTGAAAAACTGTTTTTT; CDR3 protein: CASSLAEDRKSIWPEKLFF
J gene: TRBJ2-1; CDR3 length: 17; D gene: TRBD1; clone size: .; V gene: TRBV15; CDR3 DNA: TGTGCCACCAGCAGAGATTGGGGACAGGGACCCTACAATGAGCAGTTCTTC; CDR3 protein: CATSRDWGQGPYNEQFF
J gene: TRBJ1-1; CDR3 length: 14; D gene: TRBD1; clone size: once; V gene: TRBV5-1; CDR3 DNA: TGCGCCAGCAGCTTGACCCGACAGGGCACTGAAGCTTTCTTT; CDR3 protein: CASSLTRQGTEAFF
J gene: TRBJ1-4; CDR3 length: 14; D gene: TRBD1; clone size: once; V gene: TRBV5-6; CDR3 DNA: TGTGCCAGCAGCTTCAGGGACAGGGAGGAAAAACTGTTTTTT; CDR3 protein: CASSFRDREEKLFF
J gene: TRBJ1-3; CDR3 length: 15; D gene: TRBD1; clone size: .; V gene: TRBV28; CDR3 DNA: TGTGCCAGCAGTTTGCAGGGGGCAGGTGGAAACACCATATATTTT; CDR3 protein: CASSLQGAGGNTIYF
J gene: TRBJ2-5; CDR3 length: 13; D gene: .; clone size: .; V gene: TRBV13; CDR3 DNA: TGTGCCAGCAGCTCCCGACTAACAGAGACCCAGTACTTC; CDR3 protein: CASSSRLTETQYF
J gene: TRBJ1-2; CDR3 length: 15; D gene: TRBD1; clone size: .; V gene: TRBV30; CDR3 DNA: TGTGCCTGGAGTGTACCGACAGGGCCCACCTATGGCTACACCTTC; CDR3 protein: CAWSVPTGPTYGYTF
J gene: TRBJ2-3; CDR3 length: 17; D gene: .; clone size: .; V gene: TRBV5-1; CDR3 DNA: TGCGCCAGCAGCTTGGGAGGGCAGGAGACCTCCACAGATACGCAGTATTTT; CDR3 protein: CASSLGGQETSTDTQYF
J gene: TRBJ2-1; CDR3 length: 15; D gene: .; clone size: .; V gene: TRBV6-5; CDR3 DNA: TGTGCCAGCAGTTACGGGGAAAGCTCCTACAATGAGCAGTTCTTC; CDR3 protein: CASSYGESSYNEQFF
J gene: TRBJ2-7; CDR3 length: 15; D gene: .; clone size: .; V gene: TRBV4-3; CDR3 DNA: TGCGCCAGCAGCCAAGATTCGGGGGTAGCGTACGAGCAGTACTTC; CDR3 protein: CASSQDSGVAYEQYF
J gene: TRBJ1-2; CDR3 length: 14; D gene: .; clone size: .; V gene: TRBV3-1/TRBV3-2; CDR3 DNA: TGTGCCAGCAGCCAGGGGAGGGGGAAGGGTGGCTACACCTTC; CDR3 protein: CASSQGRGKGGYTF
J gene: TRBJ1-6; CDR3 length: 15; D gene: TRBD1; clone size: .; V gene: TRBV27; CDR3 DNA: TGTGCCAGCAGGCGACGTCAGGACAGGAATTCACCCCTCCACTTT; CDR3 protein: CASRRRQDRNSPLHF
J gene: TRBJ2-1; CDR3 length: 17; D gene: .; clone size: .; V gene: TRBV4-3; CDR3 DNA: TGCGCCAGCAGCCAAGTCTTTGGTTTAAACTCCTACAATGAGCAGTTCTTC; CDR3 protein: CASSQVFGLNSYNEQFF
J gene: TRBJ1-5; CDR3 length: 15; D gene: .; clone size: .; V gene: TRBV9; CDR3 DNA: TGTGCCAGCAGCGTAGGACAGGACCACAATCAGCCCCAGCATTTT; CDR3 protein: CASSVGQDHNQPQHF
J gene: TRBJ1-2; CDR3 length: 14; D gene: .; clone size: .; V gene: TRBV4-1; CDR3 DNA: TGCGCCAGCAGCCAAATAGGACAGAACTATGGCTACACCTTC; CDR3 protein: CASSQIGQNYGYTF
J gene: TRBJ2-6; CDR3 length: 18; D gene: TRBD1; clone size: .; V gene: TRBV7-2; CDR3 DNA: TGTGCCAGCAGCTTAACGTCCGGACAGGGCGCCGGGGCCAACGTCCTGACTTTC; CDR3 protein: CASSLTSGQGAGANVLTF
J gene: TRBJ2-4; CDR3 length: 13; D gene: TRBD2; clone size: .; V gene: TRBV7-2; CDR3 DNA: TGTGCCAGCAGCTTAGAGGGAGCGGGGGGCGAAGTTTTC; CDR3 protein: CASSLEGAGGEVF
J gene: TRBJ1-3; CDR3 length: 14; D gene: TRBD1; clone size: .; V gene: TRBV28; CDR3 DNA: TGTGCCAGCAGCAGGGGGCACTCTGGAAACACCATATATTTT; CDR3 protein: CASSRGHSGNTIYF
J gene: TRBJ2-5; CDR3 length: 14; D gene: .; clone size: .; V gene: TRBV5-1; CDR3 DNA: TGCGCCAGCAGCTTTGCGGGGCCCGGAGAGACCCAGTACTTC; CDR3 protein: CASSFAGPGETQYF
J gene: TRBJ2-5; CDR3 length: 13; D gene: .; clone size: .; V gene: TRBV27; CDR3 DNA: TGTGCCAGCAGTCCAATGTACCAAGAGACCCAGTACTTC; CDR3 protein: CASSPMYQETQYF
J gene: TRBJ1-4; CDR3 length: 12; D gene: .; clone size: .; V gene: TRBV4-2; CDR3 DNA: TGTGCCAGCAGCCAAGATGGGGAAAAACTGTTTTTT; CDR3 protein: CASSQDGEKLFF
J gene: TRBJ2-1; CDR3 length: 11; D gene: .; clone size: .; V gene: TRBV29-1; CDR3 DNA: TGCAGCGTTGGGGCCTACAATGAGCAGTTCTTC; CDR3 protein: CSVGAYNEQFF
J gene: TRBJ1-2; CDR3 length: 14; D gene: .; clone size: .; V gene: TRBV3-1/TRBV3-2; CDR3 DNA: TGTGCCAGCAGAGATACAGCCTCTAACTATGGCTACACCTTC; CDR3 protein: CASRDTASNYGYTF
J gene: TRBJ2-5; CDR3 length: 13; D gene: TRBD1; clone size: .; V gene: TRBV5-1; CDR3 DNA: TGCGCCAGCAGTACAGCAGGGGGTCTGACCCAGTACTTC; CDR3 protein: CASSTAGGLTQYF
J gene: TRBJ2-2; CDR3 length: 13; D gene: .; clone size: .; V gene: TRBV9; CDR3 DNA: TGTGCCAGCAGCGTAGACTTAACCGGGGAGCTGTTTTTT; CDR3 protein: CASSVDLTGELFF
J gene: TRBJ1-1; CDR3 length: 15; D gene: .; clone size: .; V gene: TRBV5-1; CDR3 DNA: TGCGCCAGCAGCTTGGCAGGCAGGATGAACACTGAAGCTTTCTTT; CDR3 protein: CASSLAGRMNTEAFF
J gene: TRBJ2-5; CDR3 length: 17; D gene: TRBD2; clone size: once; V gene: TRBV18; CDR3 DNA: TGTGCCAGCTCACCGCGGACTAGCGGGACTACTCAAGAGACCCAGTACTTC; CDR3 protein: CASSPRTSGTTQETQYF
J gene: TRBJ1-4; CDR3 length: 15; D gene: .; clone size: .; V gene: TRBV6-1; CDR3 DNA: TGTGCCAGCAGTGAATGGGGGGCAACTAATGAAAAACTGTTTTTT; CDR3 protein: CASSEWGATNEKLFF
J gene: TRBJ1-2; CDR3 length: 11; D gene: .; clone size: once; V gene: TRBV20-1; CDR3 DNA: TGCAGTGCAAAGGACGGGGGTGGCTACACCTTC; CDR3 protein: CSAKDGGGYTF
J gene: TRBJ1-6; CDR3 length: 16; D gene: .; clone size: .; V gene: TRBV11-2; CDR3 DNA: TGTGCCAGCAGCTTTCTAGGGGACCTATATAATTCACCCCTCCACTTT; CDR3 protein: CASSFLGDLYNSPLHF
J gene: TRBJ2-1; CDR3 length: 15; D gene: TRBD2; clone size: .; V gene: TRBV6-4; CDR3 DNA: TGTGCCAGCAGTGACTCAGGGGCGGGGGGCAATGAGCAGTTCTTC; CDR3 protein: CASSDSGAGGNEQFF
J gene: TRBJ2-7; CDR3 length: 12; D gene: .; clone size: .; V gene: TRBV12-3/TRBV12-4; CDR3 DNA: TGTGCCAGCACACAGGGATCCTACGAGCAGTACTTC; CDR3 protein: CASTQGSYEQYF
J gene: TRBJ1-1; CDR3 length: 12; D gene: .; clone size: .; V gene: TRBV3-1/TRBV3-2; CDR3 DNA: TGTGCCAGCAGCCAGGACGGGATTGAAGCTTTCTTT; CDR3 protein: CASSQDGIEAFF
J gene: TRBJ1-1; CDR3 length: 12; D gene: .; clone size: .; V gene: TRBV10-3; CDR3 DNA: TGTGCCATCAGGGGGACAAACACTGAAGCTTTCTTT; CDR3 protein: CAIRGTNTEAFF
J gene: TRBJ1-2; CDR3 length: 14; D gene: TRBD1; clone size: .; V gene: TRBV6-5; CDR3 DNA: TGTGCCAGCAGTTCCGACAGGGGTAACTATGGCTACACCTTC; CDR3 protein: CASSSDRGNYGYTF
J gene: TRBJ1-3; CDR3 length: 15; D gene: .; clone size: .; V gene: TRBV5-6; CDR3 DNA: TGTGCCAGCAGCCTGGACTGGAGCTCTGGAAACACCATATATTTT; CDR3 protein: CASSLDWSSGNTIYF
J gene: TRBJ2-2; CDR3 length: 19; D gene: .; clone size: .; V gene: TRBV1; CDR3 DNA: TGCACCAGCAGCCAAAAGGGTGGGCGGGGAGCCTACCGACCCGGGGAGCTGTTTTTT; CDR3 protein: CTSSQKGGRGAYRPGELFF
J gene: TRBJ2-3; CDR3 length: 15; D gene: TRBD2; clone size: .; V gene: TRBV4-3; CDR3 DNA: TGCGCCAGCAGCCAACGAGGACTAGCTGGGCCTTCGCAGTATTTT; CDR3 protein: CASSQRGLAGPSQYF
J gene: TRBJ2-2; CDR3 length: 15; D gene: TRBD2; clone size: .; V gene: TRBV5-4; CDR3 DNA: TGTGCCAGCAGCTCGCGGGGGGGCCCGGCCGGGGAGCTGTTTTTT; CDR3 protein: CASSSRGGPAGELFF
J gene: TRBJ1-4; CDR3 length: 15; D gene: TRBD1; clone size: .; V gene: TRBV5-4; CDR3 DNA: TGTGCCAGCAGGGGGACAGACACCGCTAATGAAAAACTGTTTTTT; CDR3 protein: CASRGTDTANEKLFF
J gene: TRBJ2-1; CDR3 length: 15; D gene: .; clone size: .; V gene: TRBV6-5; CDR3 DNA: TGTGCCAGCAGTTACCAGTCTCTCTCCTACAATGAGCAGTTCTTC; CDR3 protein: CASSYQSLSYNEQFF